Listed below are T cell receptor beta chains from one sample, sequenced in a study of T cells after yellow fever vaccination. One entry per CDR3 protein results from TCRdb running MiXCR on the 5' RACE reads. The repertoire holds around 550,000 distinct CDR3 sequences, with 15% to 20% as singletons. The material sequenced was PBMCs, taken 15 days after the yellow fever booster vaccination. These receptors were obtained from a man aged 25-45 years who received the YFV17D yellow fever vaccine. The CDR3 runs from the conserved cysteine through the conserved F or W. Fields, in order: CDR3 DNA, CDR3 protein, CDR3 length, clone size, J gene, D gene, V gene. The D gene is left open where the match is weak. Size values are once, few and many counts, or a class for expanded clones, and some rows have none.

DNA: TGTGCCAGCAGCCTCGGACGGAGTACCTACAATGAGCAGTTCTTC
CDR3: CASSLGRSTYNEQFF
length: 15
size: few
J: TRBJ2-1
D: NA
V: TRBV7-2

DNA: TGTGCCAGCAGCCCACTACTAGCGGGAGGGAAGAGCTCCTACGAGCAGTACTTC
CDR3: CASSPLLAGGKSSYEQYF
length: 18
size: NA
J: TRBJ2-7
D: TRBD2
V: TRBV11-2

DNA: TGTGCCAGCGGTACACCTAAGGGGTTCGAGCAGTTCTTC
CDR3: CASGTPKGFEQFF
length: 13
size: NA
J: TRBJ2-1
D: NA
V: TRBV25-1

DNA: TGTGCCAGCAGCTTAGTACAGGGGTTCAACGAGCAGTACTTC
CDR3: CASSLVQGFNEQYF
length: 14
size: NA
J: TRBJ2-7
D: TRBD1
V: TRBV7-8

DNA: TGTGCCAGCTTTGAGAGCCGTCAGCGGACCGTGTACAATGAGCAGTTCTTC
CDR3: CASFESRQRTVYNEQFF
length: 17
size: few
J: TRBJ2-1
D: NA
V: TRBV6-2/TRBV6-3

DNA: TGTGCCAGCAGCGTCTTCCCCTCCTACGAGCAGTACTTC
CDR3: CASSVFPSYEQYF
length: 13
size: few
J: TRBJ2-7
D: NA
V: TRBV7-8

DNA: TGTGCCAGCAGCTTCTCAACGGGTCAGCCCCAGCATTTT
CDR3: CASSFSTGQPQHF
length: 13
size: few
J: TRBJ1-5
D: NA
V: TRBV7-9

DNA: TGTGCCAGCAGTCGCGGGGGTGGAAACACTGAAGCTTTCTTT
CDR3: CASSRGGGNTEAFF
length: 14
size: few
J: TRBJ1-1
D: NA
V: TRBV12-3/TRBV12-4

DNA: TGCGCCAGCAGCCAAGAACGTACGGGAGGGCCTTACGAGCAGTACTTC
CDR3: CASSQERTGGPYEQYF
length: 16
size: NA
J: TRBJ2-7
D: TRBD2
V: TRBV4-3

DNA: TGCGCCAGCAGGGTGGCTAACAAAGAGACCCAGTACTTC
CDR3: CASRVANKETQYF
length: 13
size: NA
J: TRBJ2-5
D: NA
V: TRBV5-1

DNA: TGCAGTGCTAGAACGGGATGGCTTTCGACGAATGAGCAGTTCTTC
CDR3: CSARTGWLSTNEQFF
length: 15
size: few
J: TRBJ2-1
D: NA
V: TRBV20-1

DNA: TGTGCCAGCAGCTTTTTGGGAGAGGGAGAGACCCAGTACTTC
CDR3: CASSFLGEGETQYF
length: 14
size: NA
J: TRBJ2-5
D: NA
V: TRBV7-2

DNA: TGTGCCAGCAGACCGACTAGCGGAGAGCAAGAGACCCAGTACTTC
CDR3: CASRPTSGEQETQYF
length: 15
size: few
J: TRBJ2-5
D: TRBD2
V: TRBV6-1

DNA: TGCGCCAGCAGCCAACTCGGGACTAGCGGGAGGGCCGGGTGGTTCTTC
CDR3: CASSQLGTSGRAGWFF
length: 16
size: NA
J: TRBJ2-1
D: TRBD2
V: TRBV4-1

DNA: TGCAGCGTTGGGACAGGGGGGACCTACGAGCAGTACTTC
CDR3: CSVGTGGTYEQYF
length: 13
size: NA
J: TRBJ2-7
D: TRBD1
V: TRBV29-1

DNA: TGCAGTGCTAGAGGGGGAGCGGGGGGCCAAGGAGATACGCAGTATTTT
CDR3: CSARGGAGGQGDTQYF
length: 16
size: NA
J: TRBJ2-3
D: TRBD2
V: TRBV20-1

DNA: TGTGCCAGCAGTCCCATGGGAACTAGCGGGAGTCCCACAGATACGCAGTATTTT
CDR3: CASSPMGTSGSPTDTQYF
length: 18
size: NA
J: TRBJ2-3
D: TRBD2
V: TRBV27

DNA: TGTGCCAGCAGTAAGGGACAGGGGGTCTTTTACGAGCAGTACTTC
CDR3: CASSKGQGVFYEQYF
length: 15
size: few
J: TRBJ2-7
D: TRBD1
V: TRBV7-8

DNA: TGTGCCAGCAGCCAAGGGGTAGCGGGAGCCTACGAGCAGTACTTC
CDR3: CASSQGVAGAYEQYF
length: 15
size: few
J: TRBJ2-7
D: TRBD2
V: TRBV4-2

DNA: TGTGCCAGCAGTGATTTTGGCAGAGGAGAGACCCAGTACTTC
CDR3: CASSDFGRGETQYF
length: 14
size: NA
J: TRBJ2-5
D: NA
V: TRBV7-9

DNA: TGTGCCAGCAGCTTAGTGACAGGGGGTACTGAAGCTTTCTTT
CDR3: CASSLVTGGTEAFF
length: 14
size: NA
J: TRBJ1-1
D: TRBD1
V: TRBV7-2

DNA: TGCGCCAGCAGCTCCCCCAGCGGCGGCTACGAGCAGTACTTC
CDR3: CASSSPSGGYEQYF
length: 14
size: few
J: TRBJ2-7
D: NA
V: TRBV5-1

DNA: TGTGCCAGCAGCCAAGATCTCTCAGCCCACGAGCAGTACTTC
CDR3: CASSQDLSAHEQYF
length: 14
size: NA
J: TRBJ2-7
D: NA
V: TRBV3-1

DNA: TGTGCCAGCAGCCAAAATACCTTGACAAAACTGTTTTTT
CDR3: CASSQNTLTKLFF
length: 13
size: few
J: TRBJ1-4
D: NA
V: TRBV14

DNA: TGTGCCAGCAGCTTAGCGTATGGCAGGGTGCGCTCCGGGGAGCTGTTTTTT
CDR3: CASSLAYGRVRSGELFF
length: 17
size: NA
J: TRBJ2-2
D: NA
V: TRBV7-2

DNA: TGTGCCAGCAGCTGGCTTGGGTCTCTAGCCAAAAACATTCAGTACTTC
CDR3: CASSWLGSLAKNIQYF
length: 16
size: few
J: TRBJ2-4
D: NA
V: TRBV5-6

DNA: TGTGCCAGCAGCCGACCCCCCTCTTGGAGACTGTTTTTT
CDR3: CASSRPPSWRLFF
length: 13
size: NA
J: TRBJ1-4
D: NA
V: TRBV12-3/TRBV12-4

DNA: TGTGCCAGCAGACGATTAGCGGGGGTAAGCTCCTACGAGCAGTACTTC
CDR3: CASRRLAGVSSYEQYF
length: 16
size: NA
J: TRBJ2-7
D: TRBD2
V: TRBV27

DNA: TGTGCCAGCAGCTTGGAGATGATCTCCTACGAGCAGTACTTC
CDR3: CASSLEMISYEQYF
length: 14
size: NA
J: TRBJ2-7
D: NA
V: TRBV7-8

DNA: TGTGCCAGCAGCGCGCTAGCGGGAATTCAAGAGACCCAGTACTTC
CDR3: CASSALAGIQETQYF
length: 15
size: NA
J: TRBJ2-5
D: TRBD2
V: TRBV7-2

DNA: TGCGCCAGCAGCTTTGCCTCCGGGGCTGGCACAGATACGCAGTATTTT
CDR3: CASSFASGAGTDTQYF
length: 16
size: NA
J: TRBJ2-3
D: NA
V: TRBV5-1

DNA: TGTGCCAGCAGCCAACAAGGACTAGCGGGAGATGGGGAGCAGTTCTTC
CDR3: CASSQQGLAGDGEQFF
length: 16
size: NA
J: TRBJ2-1
D: TRBD2
V: TRBV14

DNA: TGTGCCAGCAATCCCCGGGGCGGGGAAATCACCGTGAACACTGAAGCTTTCTTT
CDR3: CASNPRGGEITVNTEAFF
length: 18
size: few
J: TRBJ1-1
D: NA
V: TRBV12-3/TRBV12-4

DNA: TGTGCCAGCAGTTACTATCAGCACACTGAAGCTTTCTTT
CDR3: CASSYYQHTEAFF
length: 13
size: few
J: TRBJ1-1
D: NA
V: TRBV6-5

DNA: TGTGCCAGCAGCACTGGGGGGCCTCAAGAGACCCAGTACTTC
CDR3: CASSTGGPQETQYF
length: 14
size: few
J: TRBJ2-5
D: NA
V: TRBV7-9

DNA: TGTGCCAGCAGCGTATCTCCGGCTGGAAACACCATATATTTT
CDR3: CASSVSPAGNTIYF
length: 14
size: NA
J: TRBJ1-3
D: NA
V: TRBV9